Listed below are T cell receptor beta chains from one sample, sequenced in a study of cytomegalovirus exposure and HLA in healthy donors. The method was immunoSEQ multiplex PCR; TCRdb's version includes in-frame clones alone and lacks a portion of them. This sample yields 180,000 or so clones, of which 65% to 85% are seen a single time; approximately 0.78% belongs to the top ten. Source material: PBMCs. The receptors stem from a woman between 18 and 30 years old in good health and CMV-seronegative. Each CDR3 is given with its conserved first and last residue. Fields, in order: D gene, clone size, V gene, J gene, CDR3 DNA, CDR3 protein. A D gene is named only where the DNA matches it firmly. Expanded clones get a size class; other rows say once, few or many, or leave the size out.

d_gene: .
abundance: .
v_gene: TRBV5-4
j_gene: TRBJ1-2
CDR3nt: TGTGCCAGCAGCTTGGTTGGAATGGGGGGAGATGGCTACACCTTC
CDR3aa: CASSLVGMGGDGYTF

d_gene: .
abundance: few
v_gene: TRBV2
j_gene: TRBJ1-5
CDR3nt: TGTGCCAGCAGTCGGCAGGGTGGGGATCAGCCCCAGCATTTT
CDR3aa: CASSRQGGDQPQHF

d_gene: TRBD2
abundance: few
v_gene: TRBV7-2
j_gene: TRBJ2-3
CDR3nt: TGTGCCAGCAGCTTAGTACTAGCGGGAGGGAGTGGGACAGATACGCAGTATTTT
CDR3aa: CASSLVLAGGSGTDTQYF

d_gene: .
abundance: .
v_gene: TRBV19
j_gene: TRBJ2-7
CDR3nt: TGTGCCAGTAGCATCGGGGGGCTGGGGTACGAGCAGTACTTC
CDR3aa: CASSIGGLGYEQYF

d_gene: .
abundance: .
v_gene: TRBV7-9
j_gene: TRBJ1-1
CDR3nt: TGTGCCAGCAGCTCCGTCACGAGGAACACTGAAGCTTTCTTT
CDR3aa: CASSSVTRNTEAFF

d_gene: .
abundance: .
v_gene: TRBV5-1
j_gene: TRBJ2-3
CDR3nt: TGCGCCAGCAGCCCGGGAACGGGAACCTACACAGATACGCAGTATTTT
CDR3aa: CASSPGTGTYTDTQYF

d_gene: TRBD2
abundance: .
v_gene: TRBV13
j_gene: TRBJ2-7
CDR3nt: TGTGCCAGCAGCTCTCGGACTAGCGGGAGGTGGTACGAGCAGTACTTC
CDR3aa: CASSSRTSGRWYEQYF

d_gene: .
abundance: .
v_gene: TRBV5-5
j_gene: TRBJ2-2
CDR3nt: TGTGCCAGCAGCTTTCTCCGGAGCCTGAACACCGGGGAGCTGTTTTTT
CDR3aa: CASSFLRSLNTGELFF

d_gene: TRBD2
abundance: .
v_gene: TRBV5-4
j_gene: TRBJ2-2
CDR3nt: TGTGCCAGCAGCTTTATAGTCGGGGAGGGCACCGGGGAGCTGTTTTTT
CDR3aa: CASSFIVGEGTGELFF

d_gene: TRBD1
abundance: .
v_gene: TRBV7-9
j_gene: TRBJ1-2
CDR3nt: TGTGCCAGCAGTCTCGGGACAGGGTGGGGTGGCTACACCTTC
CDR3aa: CASSLGTGWGGYTF

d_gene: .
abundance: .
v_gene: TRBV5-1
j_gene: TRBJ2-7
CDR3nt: TGCGCCAGCAGCTTGGGTTCAGTCTACGAGCAGTACTTC
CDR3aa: CASSLGSVYEQYF

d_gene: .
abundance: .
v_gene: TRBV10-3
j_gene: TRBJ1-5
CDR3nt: TGTGCCATCAGACAGGACCTTTCGAGCAATCAGCCCCAGCATTTT
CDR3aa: CAIRQDLSSNQPQHF

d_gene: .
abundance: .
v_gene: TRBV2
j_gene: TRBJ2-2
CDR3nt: TGTGCCAGCAGTGAGGAGGTGGGAGGCTACACCGGGGAGCTGTTTTTT
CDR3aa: CASSEEVGGYTGELFF

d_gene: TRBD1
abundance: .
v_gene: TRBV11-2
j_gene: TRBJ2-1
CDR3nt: TGTGCCAGCAGCGCCCGTATGGGACAGGGGGTGAATGAGCAGTTCTTC
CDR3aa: CASSARMGQGVNEQFF

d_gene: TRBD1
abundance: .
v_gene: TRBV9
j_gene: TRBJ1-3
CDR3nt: TGTGCCAGCAGCGTAGGGAGACAGGGCTTTGCTGGAAACACCATATATTTT
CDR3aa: CASSVGRQGFAGNTIYF

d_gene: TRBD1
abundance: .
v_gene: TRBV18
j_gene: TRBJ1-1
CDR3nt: TGTGCCAGCTCACCCGAGACAGGGGGCGCGACTGAAGCTTTCTTT
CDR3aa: CASSPETGGATEAFF

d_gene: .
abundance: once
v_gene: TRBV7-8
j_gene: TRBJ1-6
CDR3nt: TGTGCCAGCAGCCCTAGCCACGGCCCTGGTGTTGGTTCACCCCTCCACTTT
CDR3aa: CASSPSHGPGVGSPLHF

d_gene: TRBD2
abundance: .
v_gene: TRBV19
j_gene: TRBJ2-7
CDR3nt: TGTGCCAGTAGTACCGGACTAGCGGGAGGCTACGAGCAGTACTTC
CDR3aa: CASSTGLAGGYEQYF

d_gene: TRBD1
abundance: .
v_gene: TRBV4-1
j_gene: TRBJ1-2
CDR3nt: TGCGCCAGCAGCCAAGAAGGGACAGACCGACTTTATGGCTACACCTTC
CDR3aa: CASSQEGTDRLYGYTF

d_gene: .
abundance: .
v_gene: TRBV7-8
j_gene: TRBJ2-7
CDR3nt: TGTGCCAGCAGCTTAAATTCGCCCACGGGGGTGGACGAGCAGTACTTC
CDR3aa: CASSLNSPTGVDEQYF

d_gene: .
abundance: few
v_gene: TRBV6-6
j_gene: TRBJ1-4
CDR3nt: TGTGCCAGCAGTTACCGAGTCCGGGGAGAAAAACTGTTTTTT
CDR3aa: CASSYRVRGEKLFF

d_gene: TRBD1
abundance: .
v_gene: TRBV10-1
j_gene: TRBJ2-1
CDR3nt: TGCGCCAGCAGTGAGCCGGGACAGGGGTTTACCAATGAGCAGTTCTTC
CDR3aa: CASSEPGQGFTNEQFF

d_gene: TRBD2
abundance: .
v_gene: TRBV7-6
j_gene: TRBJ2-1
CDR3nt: TGTGCCAGCAGCTTTTGGACTAGCAACAATGAGCAGTTCTTC
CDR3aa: CASSFWTSNNEQFF

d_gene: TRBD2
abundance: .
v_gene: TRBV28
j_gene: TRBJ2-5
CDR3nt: TGTGCCAGCAGTCAGGGACTAGCGGGAGATTCCCAGGAGACCCAGTACTTC
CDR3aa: CASSQGLAGDSQETQYF

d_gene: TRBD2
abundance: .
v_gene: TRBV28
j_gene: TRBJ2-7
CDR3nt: TGTGCCAGCAGTGCGGGGACTAGCGGGATGGTATACGAGCAGTACTTC
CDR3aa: CASSAGTSGMVYEQYF

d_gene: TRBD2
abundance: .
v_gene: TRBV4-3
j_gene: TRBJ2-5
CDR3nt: TGCGCCAGCAGCCAAGAGCCGGGACTAGCGGGGACCCAGTACTTC
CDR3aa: CASSQEPGLAGTQYF

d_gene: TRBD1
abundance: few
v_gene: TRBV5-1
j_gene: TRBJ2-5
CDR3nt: TGCGCCAGCAGCTTGCAACAGGGGTATGGGGAGACCCAGTACTTC
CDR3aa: CASSLQQGYGETQYF

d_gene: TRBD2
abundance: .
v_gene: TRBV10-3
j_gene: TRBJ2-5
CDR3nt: TGTGCCATAGGACTAGCGGGAGAGGAGACCCAGTACTTC
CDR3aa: CAIGLAGEETQYF

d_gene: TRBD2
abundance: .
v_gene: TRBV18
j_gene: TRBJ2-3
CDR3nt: TGTGCCAGCTCACTTGGGACTACGTTAAATACGCAGTATTTT
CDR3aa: CASSLGTTLNTQYF

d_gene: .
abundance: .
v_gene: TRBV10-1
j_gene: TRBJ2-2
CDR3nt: TGCGCCAGCAGTGAGGCGAGACAGGAACTCGGGGAGCTGTTTTTT
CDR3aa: CASSEARQELGELFF

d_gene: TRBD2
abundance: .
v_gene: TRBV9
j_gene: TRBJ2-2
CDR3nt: TGTGCCAGCAGCCTATCCGGACTAGCGGGAGCTGGGGAGCTGTTTTTT
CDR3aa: CASSLSGLAGAGELFF

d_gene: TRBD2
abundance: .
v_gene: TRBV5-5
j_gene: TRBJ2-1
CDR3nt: TGTGCCAGCAGCTTGGGGACAGGACTAGCGGGTAGATTCTATGAGCAGTTCTTC
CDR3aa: CASSLGTGLAGRFYEQFF

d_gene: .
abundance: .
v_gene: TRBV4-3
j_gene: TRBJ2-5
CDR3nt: TGCGCCAGCAGCCAAGCCCTAACAGGGTTTCAAGAGACCCAGTACTTC
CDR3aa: CASSQALTGFQETQYF

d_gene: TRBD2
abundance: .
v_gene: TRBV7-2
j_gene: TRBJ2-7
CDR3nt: TGTGCCAGCAGCTTCATTATAGCGGGCCGGTCCTACGAGCAGTACTTC
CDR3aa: CASSFIIAGRSYEQYF

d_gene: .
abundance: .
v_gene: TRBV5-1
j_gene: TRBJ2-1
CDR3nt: TGCGCCAGCAGCTTGCTGCACAGGAACAATGAGCAGTTCTTC
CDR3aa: CASSLLHRNNEQFF

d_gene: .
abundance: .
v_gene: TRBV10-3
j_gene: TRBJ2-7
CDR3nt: TGTGCCATCAGTGGGAAGACACAGGGTGCCTACGAGCAGTACTTC
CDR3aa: CAISGKTQGAYEQYF

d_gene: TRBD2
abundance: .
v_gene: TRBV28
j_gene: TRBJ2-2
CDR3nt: TGTGCCAGCAGTTTAGGGGGGGGCACCGGGGAGCTGTTTTTT
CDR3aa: CASSLGGGTGELFF

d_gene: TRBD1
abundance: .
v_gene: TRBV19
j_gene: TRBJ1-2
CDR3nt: TGTGCCTGTAGTAAGGGGTTACCGGGACAGTTCCATGGCTACACCTTC
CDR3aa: CACSKGLPGQFHGYTF

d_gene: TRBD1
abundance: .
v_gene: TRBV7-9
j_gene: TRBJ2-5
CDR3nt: TGTGCCAGCAGCTCCCGGGGCCCGGACAGGGCGCAAGAGACCCAGTACTTC
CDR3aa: CASSSRGPDRAQETQYF

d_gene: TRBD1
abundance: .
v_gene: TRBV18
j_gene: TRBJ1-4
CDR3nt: TGTGCCAGCTCGCAAAGACAGGGTATGAATGAAAAACTGTTTTTT
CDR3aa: CASSQRQGMNEKLFF

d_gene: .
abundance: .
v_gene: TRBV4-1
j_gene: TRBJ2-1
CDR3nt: TGCGCCAGCAGCCAAGATAAGGGGGTGGGGCAGTTCTTC
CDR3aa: CASSQDKGVGQFF

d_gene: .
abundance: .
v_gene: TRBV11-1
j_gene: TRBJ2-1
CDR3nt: TGTGCCAGCAGCTTAGGGGGAGTGAATGAGCAGTTCTTC
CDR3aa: CASSLGGVNEQFF

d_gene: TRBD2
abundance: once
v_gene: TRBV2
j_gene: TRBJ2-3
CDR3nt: TGTGCCAGCAGTGGCACGCTCTTAGCGGGAGTGAGAACAGATACGCAGTATTTT
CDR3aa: CASSGTLLAGVRTDTQYF

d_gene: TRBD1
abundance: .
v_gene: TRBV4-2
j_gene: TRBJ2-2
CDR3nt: TGTGCCAGCAGCCTAGTGACAGGGGGCGGCACCGGGGAGCTGTTTTTT
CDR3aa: CASSLVTGGGTGELFF

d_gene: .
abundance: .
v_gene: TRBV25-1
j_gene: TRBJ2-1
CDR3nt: TGTGCCAGCAGTGAATGGAGGGCCTACAATGAGCAGTTCTTC
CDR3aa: CASSEWRAYNEQFF

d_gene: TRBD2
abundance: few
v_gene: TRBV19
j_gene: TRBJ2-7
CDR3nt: TGTGCCAGTAGTTTTGAGACTAGCGGCTACGAGCAGTACTTC
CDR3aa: CASSFETSGYEQYF

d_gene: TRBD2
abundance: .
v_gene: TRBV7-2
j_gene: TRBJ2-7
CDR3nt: TGTGCCAGCAGCTCTCCAGGCGGGAGTTTCCACGAGCAGTACTTC
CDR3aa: CASSSPGGSFHEQYF

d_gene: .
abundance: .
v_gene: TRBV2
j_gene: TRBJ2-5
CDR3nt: TGTGCCAGCAGTTTTTATCGAGAGACCCAGTACTTC
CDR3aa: CASSFYRETQYF

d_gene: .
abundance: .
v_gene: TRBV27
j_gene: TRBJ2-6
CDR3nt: TGTGCCAGCAGTTACCCCCCCGACAGAGTCTCTGGGGCCAACGTCCTGACTTTC
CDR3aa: CASSYPPDRVSGANVLTF

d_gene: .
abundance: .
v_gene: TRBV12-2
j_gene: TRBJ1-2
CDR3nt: TGTGCAAGTCGCGCAAAGGACAGAGACTATGGCTACACCTTC
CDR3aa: CASRAKDRDYGYTF

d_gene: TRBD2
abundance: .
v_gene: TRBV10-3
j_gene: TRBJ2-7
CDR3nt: TGTGCCATCAGTGGGAGGACTAGCGGGAACTACGAGCAGTACTTC
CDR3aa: CAISGRTSGNYEQYF

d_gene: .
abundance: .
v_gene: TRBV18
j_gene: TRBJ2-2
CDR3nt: TGTGCCAGCTCTCTCGGGTCAGACTTGAACACCGGGGAGCTGTTTTTT
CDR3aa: CASSLGSDLNTGELFF

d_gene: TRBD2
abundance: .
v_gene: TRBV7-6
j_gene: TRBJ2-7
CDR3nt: TGTGCCAGCAGCTCTCGGGACTACCTGTACTTC
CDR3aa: CASSSRDYLYF

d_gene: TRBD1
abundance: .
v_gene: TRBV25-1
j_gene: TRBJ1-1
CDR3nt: TGTGCCAGCAAGGGACAGGGGAACACTGAAGCTTTCTTT
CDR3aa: CASKGQGNTEAFF